Shown below are 14 T cell receptor beta chains from a single sample sequenced in a study of T cells in Graves' hyperthyroidism and ophthalmopathy. It was RNA transcripts that yielded the amplified TCR beta CDR3 regions. Using the HTBI primer set, a first-round RT-PCR was run on the TCR CDR3. TCRdb independently ran MiXCR on the multiplex PCR reads; one entry per CDR3 protein. The sample has 340,000 or so distinct CDR3 sequences; about 15% are singletons. The sequenced sample consisted of blood. These receptors all stem from a young man with Graves' hyperthyroidism.

The rearrangement joins TRBV7-2 to TRBJ2-7; a possible D gene is TRBD2 (5 bases). Germline CDR1 reads SGHTA; CDR2 reads FQGNSA. The V end was cut by 7 bases, the J end by 0 bases, with 13 bases between. The CDR3 extends over 14 amino acids. Here the CDR3 DNA reads TGTGCCAGCACTTTGACTGGGAGCTCCTACGAGCAGTACTTC. Translating gives CASTLTGSSYEQYF.

This clonotype has just a few counts. The chain uses TRBV13 and TRBJ2-1, with no clear D. CDR1 PRHDT and CDR2 FYEKMQ come from the germline V gene (reference sequence). The germline V and J ends were trimmed by 1 base and 1 base, with 8 bases remaining between them. The CDR3 has 15 amino acids. The CDR3 protein is CASSLVAPSYNEQFF. CDR3 DNA: TGTGCCAGCAGCTTAGTAGCTCCTTCCTACAATGAGCAGTTCTTC.

This clonotype was seen a few times. The chain couples TRBV12-3 or TRBV12-4 to TRBJ2-6, with D perhaps being TRBD1 or TRBD2 (5 bases each). CDR3 length: 16 residues. V lost 3 bases, J lost 4 bases, and 13 bases lay in between. The CDR3 DNA is TGTGCCAGCAGTTTCGGTGTAGGGGACGGGGCCAACGTCCTGACTTTC. Translating it yields CASSFGVGDGANVLTF.

The table lists this clonotype with many counts. V gene TRBV28 combines with J gene TRBJ2-7, with 7 positions matching TRBD2. This CDR3 is 14 amino acids long. The germline gives CDR1 MDHEN, CDR2 SYDVKM. The V and J ends lost 10 bases and 5 bases, in that order; junction bases with no gene match: 14. CDR3 residues: CATSYPFGGDEQYF. CDR3 in DNA: TGTGCCACCTCTTACCCCTTTGGGGGGGACGAGCAGTACTTC.

This clonotype was seen repeatedly, ten times or more. The rearrangement joins TRBV11-3 to TRBJ1-1, with unresolved D. The germline V gene encodes CDR1 SGHNT and CDR2 YENEEA. This CDR3 spans 14 amino acids. V lost 3 bases and J 2 bases, leaving 10 bases between the germline ends. This chain's CDR3 is CASSFHTRNTEAFF. DNA of the CDR3: TGTGCCAGCAGCTTTCACACTCGAAACACTGAAGCTTTCTTT.

This clonotype was detected a few times. This chain connects TRBV30 to TRBJ2-1, with D perhaps TRBD1 (7 bases). Trimming took 8 bases from V and 6 from J, leaving 20 bases between them. Germline values: CDR1 GTSNPN, CDR2 SVGIG (reference sequence). CDR3 length equals 14 residues. CDR3 loop: CAGQEGLTSNEQFF. CDR3 DNA: TGTGCCGGACAGGAGGGACTTACGTCCAATGAGCAGTTCTTC. Full variable domain (remainder filled in from reference TRBV30 and TRBJ2-1): SQTIHQWPATLVQPVGSPLSLECTVEGTSNPNLYWYRQAAGRGLQLLFYSVGIGQISSEVPQNLSASRPQDRQFILSSKKLLLSDSGFYLCAGQEGLTSNEQFFGPGTRLTVL.

This clonotype was recorded many times. The chain uses TRBV24-1 and TRBJ2-7; D possibly corresponds to TRBD1 (6 bases). The CDR3 totals 13 residues. The germline V gene encodes CDR1 KGHDR and CDR2 SFDVKD. V lost 7 bases and J lost 2, with 11 bases in between. The CDR3 loop reads CATSPGQTYEQYF. For the CDR3, the DNA is TGTGCCACCAGCCCAGGACAGACCTACGAGCAGTACTTC.

This clonotype was seen at least ten times. V and J are TRBV6-1 and TRBJ2-2; 8 nucleotides line up with TRBD2. This CDR3 region has 16 residues. Germline V gene lookup returns CDR1 MNHNS and CDR2 SASEGT. Unmatched junction bases numbered 11, after V lost 8 bases and J lost 3 bases. CDR3: CASLSTGTSYTGELFF. The CDR3 DNA sequence: TGTGCCAGCTTAAGTACCGGGACTAGTTACACCGGGGAGCTGTTTTTT.

In its sample, this clonotype was seen a few times. This chain connects TRBV28 to TRBJ2-3; 7 positions match TRBD2. CDR3 length: 14 amino acids. CDR1 MDHEN and CDR2 SYDVKM come from the germline V gene. The trim removed 5 bases at V and 5 bases at J, leaving 7 bases unmatched. CDR3 DNA sequence: TGTGCCAGCAGTGCCGTGACGGGGGGAGATACGCAGTATTTT. It specifies CASSAVTGGDTQYF.

This clonotype appeared many times. The CDR3 is CASSPPGWHEQYF. In DNA, the CDR3 is TGTGCCAGCAGCCCCCCGGGGTGGCACGAGCAGTACTTC. This chain connects TRBV7-9 to TRBJ2-7, with a tentative D call TRBD2 (5 bases). V gave up 5 bases and J gave up 5 bases, with 13 bases separating them. This CDR3 is 13 amino acids long. Germline values: CDR1 SEHNR, CDR2 FQNEAQ (reference sequence).

The sample holds many counts of this clonotype. The chain is built from TRBV12-3 or TRBV12-4 and TRBJ1-2; a weak D match, TRBD1 (5 bases). This CDR3 comprises 14 residues. Trimming took 1 base from V and 0 from J, leaving 6 bases between them. The CDR3 protein is CASSLGQPNYGYTF. Here the CDR3 DNA reads TGTGCCAGCAGTTTAGGACAGCCTAACTATGGCTACACCTTC.

In the case of this clonotype: A much larger clone differs from this one at a single base, so this may be a read error. The rearrangement links TRBV5-1 to TRBJ2-2; TRBD2 matches 7 bases. Germline V gives CDR1 SGHRS, CDR2 YFSETQ. The CDR3 has 14 residues. The CDR3 spells CTSSLGGSSGELFF. The CDR3 DNA is TGCACCAGCAGCTTGGGCGGGAGCAGCGGGGAGCTGTTTTTT.

For this clonotype: A much bigger clone sits one base away, suggesting this may be a read error. DNA of the CDR3: TGTGCCTGGAGTGTACGGAATCGGGAGTTCTACACCTTC. It specifies CAWSVRNREFYTF. V gene TRBV30 combines with J gene TRBJ1-2; D remains unclear. The germline gives CDR1 GTSNPN, CDR2 SVGIG (reference sequence). Trimming pared 0 bases from V and 10 bases from J, leaving 15 bases between. The length of the CDR3 is 13 residues.

This clonotype was detected ten times or more. The chain uses TRBV7-2 and TRBJ2-7; D ambiguous. V was clipped by 1 base and J by 0 bases, with 7 bases between them. The germline V gene has CDR1 SGHTA and CDR2 FQGNSA. The CDR3 has 14 amino acids. The CDR3 coding sequence is TGTGCCAGCAGCTTAGTTTTTGACTCCTACGAGCAGTACTTC. This gives the protein CASSLVFDSYEQYF.